What follows are 27 T cell receptor beta chains derived from one specimen sequenced in a study of post-analysis software for immune sequencing data. Points from the study as a whole: Controls showed lower frequencies than patients for four to six TRBV segments, and TRBV5-6, TRBV5-1 and TRBV20-1 were among these.

The TCR beta cDNA libraries contained unique molecular identifiers. From the PCR reads, TCRdb called clonotypes with MiXCR, one entry per CDR3 protein. The table lists approximately 730,000 distinct CDR3 sequences, 30% of them singletons. The antigens these receptors bind are not known. The material sequenced was blood. Receptors were obtained from a girl between 5 and 17 years old with multiple sclerosis.

The sample holds a few counts of this clonotype. The rearrangement links TRBV7-2 to TRBJ2-3; tentatively, D is TRBD1 or TRBD2 (5 bases each). The CDR3 is 14 residues long. V lost 6 bases and J 4 bases, leaving 14 bases between the germline ends. Per the germline V gene, CDR1 is SGHTA and CDR2 is FQGNSA. CDR3: CASSPDIGADTQYF. CDR3 nucleotide sequence: TGTGCCAGCAGTCCGGACATCGGGGCAGATACGCAGTATTTT.

Only a few counts were recorded for this clonotype. The V call is TRBV24-1, the J call TRBJ2-1, with D hard to call. The CDR3 loop spans 14 amino acids. The V gene lost 9 bases and the J gene lost 5 bases, with 16 bases spanning the gap. The germline gives CDR1 KGHDR, CDR2 SFDVKD. The CDR3 sequence is CATAPTLSNNEQFF. In DNA form, the CDR3 reads TGTGCCACCGCTCCCACCCTGAGCAACAATGAGCAGTTCTTC.

This clonotype was detected once. The V gene is TRBV20-1, the J gene TRBJ2-3; no reliable D call. The CDR3 consists of 11 residues. Germline-derived CDR1 and CDR2 are DFQATT and SNEGSKA (reference sequence). The V end lost 4 bases, the J end lost 5 bases, and 7 bases lay between the germline ends. The CDR3 sequence is CSAKGKDTQYF. The CDR3 nucleotides are TGCAGTGCTAAGGGCAAAGATACGCAGTATTTT.

The chain's CDR3 is CASSLTDKNTEAFF. The CDR3 nucleotides are TGTGCCAGCTCACTGACTGACAAGAACACTGAAGCTTTCTTT. The chain employs TRBV18 and TRBJ1-1; D gene unclear. Between the trimmed V and J ends, which lost 4 bases and 1 base, there was a span of 10 bases. This CDR3 has 14 amino acids. The germline CDR1 and CDR2 sequences are KGHSH and LQKENI.

This clonotype has only a few counts. V and J are TRBV7-9 and TRBJ2-6, with D perhaps being TRBD1 or TRBD2 (5 bases each). V was trimmed by 5 bases and J by 4 bases, leaving 21 bases between them. Germline lookup yields CDR1 SEHNR and CDR2 FQNEAQ (reference sequence). There are 18 residues in the CDR3. CDR3 nucleotides: TGTGCCAGCAGCCTTCCGGGGACCGAGAGGAAGGGGGCCAACGTCCTGACTTTC. As protein: CASSLPGTERKGANVLTF.

This chain links TRBV7-2 with TRBJ2-1; TRBD2 agrees at 8 bases. Trimming took 7 bases from V and 9 from J; bases not matched to a gene: 11. The CDR3 is 14 amino acids. CDR1 and CDR2 from the germline V gene are SGHTA and FQGNSA. The CDR3 spells CASNLGLASIEQFF. CDR3 DNA sequence: TGTGCCAGCAACCTCGGACTAGCCTCTATTGAGCAGTTCTTC.

This clonotype was counted only a few times. This chain joins TRBV4-3 and TRBJ2-1, with TRBD2 matching 7 bases. The CDR3 consists of 16 residues. Germline CDR1 LGHNA, CDR2 YSLEER. The V and J ends lost 1 base and 4 bases, in that order; junction bases with no gene match: 7. The CDR3 loop is CASSQVFSGAYNEQFF. CDR3 bases: TGCGCCAGCAGCCAAGTATTCAGCGGGGCATACAATGAGCAGTTCTTC.

The chain joins TRBV20-1 to TRBJ2-1, with TRBD2 matching 8 bases. CDR1 and CDR2 (germline): DFQATT, SNEGSKA (reference sequence). CDR3 size: 15 residues. The ends lost 1 base at V and 7 bases at J; junction bases unmatched: 9. The chain's CDR3 is CSARGSAGAWNEQFF. The CDR3, as DNA: TGCAGTGCTAGAGGATCAGCGGGAGCTTGGAATGAGCAGTTCTTC.

The chain carries TRBV11-2 and TRBJ2-7; 12 nucleotides match TRBD1. Germline V gene data show CDR1 as SGHAT and CDR2 as FQNNGV. The junction had 7 bases not matched to a gene; V was cut back by 3 bases and J by 1 base. This CDR3 contains 17 residues. CDR3 region: CASSLAGQGALSYEQYF. The CDR3 DNA is TGTGCCAGCAGCTTGGCGGGACAGGGGGCGTTATCCTACGAGCAGTACTTC.

This clonotype was recorded a few times. CDR3 region: CASSLGLPGGRDEQYF. The CDR3 nucleotides are TGTGCCAGCAGCTTGGGCCTCCCGGGTGGGAGAGACGAGCAGTACTTC. The chain recombines TRBV5-6 with TRBJ2-7; D is possibly TRBD2 (5 bases). Trimming removed 0 bases from V and 5 bases from J, with 18 bases in between. Germline V lookup: CDR1 SGHDT, CDR2 YYEEEE. There are 16 residues in the CDR3.

In the case of this clonotype: The CDR3 does not end in the conserved phenylalanine or tryptophan, so this is likely a read error. This chain joins TRBV4-1 and TRBJ1-5, with TRBD1 as a possible D gene (6 bases). The germline V gene encodes CDR1 MGHRA and CDR2 YSYEKL. V lost 2 bases and J lost 11, with 16 bases in between. This CDR3 region has 14 residues. CDR3 sequence reads: CASSQIRGSGAQHL. CDR3 sequence (DNA): TGCGCCAGCAGCCAAATCCGGGGTTCAGGGGCCCAGCATTTA.

Worth noting for this clonotype: A much larger clone is a single base away; this may be a read error. The chain uses TRBV20-1 and TRBJ2-1, with TRBD2 identical over 7 bases. The J call is doubtful: the DNA matches TRBJ2-7 better. CDR1 and CDR2 (germline): DFQATT, SNEGSKA (reference sequence). This CDR3 spans 14 amino acids. The CDR3 loop is CGISSGFSYNEQYF. CDR3 sequence (DNA): TGCGGGATCTCTAGCGGATTCTCCTACAATGAGCAGTACTTC.

This clonotype was counted between two and nine times. This sequence joins TRBV29-1 and TRBJ2-7; 8 bases fit TRBD2. Trimming cost V 7 bases and J 7 bases; bases outside gene matches: 12. The CDR3 totals 13 residues. CDR1 and CDR2 (germline): SQVTM, ANQGSEA. The CDR3, as DNA: TGCAGCGCCCTCGGACTAGCTTTGGATGAGCAGTACTTC. As protein: CSALGLALDEQYF.

The rearrangement links TRBV5-1 to TRBJ2-3, with TRBD1 identical over 9 bases. The CDR3 runs to 15 residues. Germline CDR1 and CDR2: SGHRS and YFSETQ. V gave up 2 bases and J gave up 3 bases; unmatched junction bases: 4. CDR3 DNA sequence: TGCGCCAGCAGCTTTCGACAGGGGGAGACAGATACGCAGTATTTT. Translating gives CASSFRQGETDTQYF.

The chain combines TRBV5-1 with TRBJ1-1; the D gene is possibly TRBD1 (5 bases). V lost 4 bases and J 4 bases, leaving 11 bases between the germline ends. The CDR3 spans 13 residues. Germline V gene lookup returns CDR1 SGHRS and CDR2 YFSETQ. The CDR3 sequence is CASSVGGVTEAFF. In DNA form, the CDR3 reads TGCGCCAGCAGCGTGGGGGGTGTCACTGAAGCTTTCTTT.

This clonotype was observed many times. The V and J genes are TRBV7-9 and TRBJ2-1; the D is unclear. Germline values: CDR1 SEHNR, CDR2 FQNEAQ (reference sequence). The CDR3 has 11 residues. V was shortened by 1 base and J by 12 bases, with 7 bases between the two germline ends. The CDR3, as DNA: TGTGCCAGCAGCTTAGGTCTTCGGCAGTTCTTC. Protein sequence: CASSLGLRQFF.

This clonotype was seen more than once but under ten times. J is TRBJ2-7 and V is TRBV27; no clear D. Trimming took 0 bases from V and 2 from J, leaving 8 bases between them. Germline V gene sequence: CDR1 MNHEY, CDR2 SMNVEV (reference sequence). This CDR3 is 14 amino acids long. The CDR3 DNA follows: TGTGCCAGCAGTTTATCGCGATCCGCCTACGAGCAGTACTTC. Residues: CASSLSRSAYEQYF.

This clonotype is a singleton in its sample. The chain couples TRBV20-1 to TRBJ2-7, with 10 bases aligning to TRBD2. This CDR3 region has 17 residues. V trimming: 0 bases; J trimming: 2 bases; junction bases outside the gene matches: 10. The V gene's germline CDR1 is DFQATT and CDR2 SNEGSKA (reference sequence). CDR3 amino acids: CSARDPRGLAGAYEQYF. For the CDR3, the DNA is TGCAGTGCTAGAGACCCCCGTGGGCTAGCGGGAGCCTACGAGCAGTACTTC.

With regard to this clonotype: A read error is possible here, since a much larger clone lies one base away. This chain links TRBV7-2 with TRBJ2-5; D is ambiguous. The length of the CDR3 is 15 residues. Germline V lookup: CDR1 SGHTA, CDR2 FQGNSA. The CDR3 is CASSLARGSQGTQYF. Written as DNA, the CDR3 is TGTGCCAGCAGCTTAGCTCGTGGCAGCCAAGGGACCCAGTACTTC.

Only a few counts were recorded for this clonotype. The chain couples TRBV6-1 to TRBJ2-3; 11 bases are shared with TRBD2. The V segment lost 7 bases and the J segment 6 bases; nucleotides outside the gene matches: 12. The CDR3 covers 16 residues. The germline V gene encodes CDR1 MNHNS and CDR2 SASEGT. Written as DNA, the CDR3 is TGTGCCAGCAAACGGAGGCTAGCGGGAGGCAGTGATACGCAGTATTTT. Protein product: CASKRRLAGGSDTQYF.

The chain employs TRBV7-8 and TRBJ2-7, with D perhaps being TRBD1 or TRBD2 (5 bases each). Looked up from germline, CDR1 is SGHVS and CDR2 is FQNEAQ. V lost 2 bases and J lost 0, with 14 bases in between. The CDR3 is made up of 16 amino acids. The DNA of the CDR3 is TGTGCCAGCAGCTTAAACAATGGGGGACCCTCCTACGAGCAGTACTTC. Amino acid sequence: CASSLNNGGPSYEQYF.

This clonotype was observed a handful of times. The V call is TRBV27, the J call TRBJ1-4; no clear D gene. The CDR3 covers 14 residues. Germline V gives CDR1 MNHEY, CDR2 SMNVEV (reference sequence). V lost 6 bases and J lost 8, with 16 bases in between. In DNA, the CDR3 is TGTGCCAGCAGCGCGGGTCTACTTGGGGAAAAACTGTTTTTT. This codes for CASSAGLLGEKLFF.

The rearrangement links TRBV20-1 to TRBJ2-3, with 8 bases that match TRBD2. Germline lookup yields CDR1 DFQATT and CDR2 SNEGSKA (reference sequence). V lost 5 bases and J lost 3; bases outside the gene matches: 10. This CDR3 comprises 15 residues. The CDR3 nucleotides are TGCAGTGCTGACCCCATTAGCGGGGCAACAGATACGCAGTATTTT. Translating gives CSADPISGATDTQYF.

The chain uses TRBV7-2 and TRBJ2-1, with 7 bases aligning to TRBD2. Trimming cost V 7 bases and J 3 bases; bases outside gene matches: 6. Looked up from germline, CDR1 is SGHTA and CDR2 is FQGNSA. The CDR3 is 14 residues long. The CDR3 is CASTTAGYYNEQFF. CDR3 DNA: TGTGCCAGCACCACAGCGGGGTACTACAATGAGCAGTTCTTC.

V and J are TRBV7-9 and TRBJ1-6; D not certain. The CDR3 extends over 14 amino acids. V lost 5 bases and J 9 bases, leaving 14 bases between the germline ends. Germline lookup yields CDR1 SEHNR and CDR2 FQNEAQ (reference sequence). In DNA, the CDR3 is TGTGCCAGCAGCCTGAAGTTCGAGGGTTCACCCCTCCACTTT. Translating gives CASSLKFEGSPLHF.

This clonotype was counted only a few times. V gene TRBV12-3 or TRBV12-4 combines with J gene TRBJ2-1; 7 nucleotides line up with TRBD2. Trimming removed 5 bases from V and 2 bases from J; junction bases left unmatched: 6. This CDR3 has 15 amino acids. The CDR3 loop reads CASSTSGAPYNEQFF. CDR3 DNA: TGTGCCAGCAGTACCAGCGGGGCTCCCTACAATGAGCAGTTCTTC.

The chain is built from TRBV3-1 and TRBJ1-2; perhaps TRBD1 as D (5 bases). V lost 3 bases, J lost 4 bases, and 18 bases lay in between. This CDR3 is 16 amino acids long. CDR1 LGHDT and CDR2 YNNKEL come from the germline V gene (reference sequence). CDR3 protein: CASSQGGPSLAYGYTF. The CDR3 DNA sequence: TGTGCCAGCAGCCAGGGGGGACCCTCTCTCGCCTATGGCTACACCTTC. The variable domain in full, completed from reference TRBV3-1 and TRBJ1-2, reads DTAVSQTPKYLVTQMGNDKSIKCEQNLGHDTMYWYKQDSKKFLKIMFSYNNKELIINETVPNRFSPKSPDKAHLNLHINSLELGDSAVYFCASSQGGPSLAYGYTFGSGTRLTVV.